This T cell receptor (beta chain) was observed in a study of graft-versus-host responses after intestinal transplantation. Germline V CDR1 and CDR2: MNHNS, SASEGT. V shed 4 bases and J shed 0 bases, with 16 bases lying between them. This CDR3 has 17 residues. Remarks on this clone: Its target is unknown.

TCRdb keeps only in-frame clones here, not all; method: immunoSEQ multiplex PCR. The sample has about 59,000 clones, about 94% seen once. Sequencing used unstimulated CD4+ T cells sorted from spleen or lymph node cells, obtained before transplant. The gene calls are TRBV6-1 and TRBJ1-5, with D perhaps matching TRBD1 (6 bases). The origin of this receptor is a human donor who was the organ donor for an intestinal transplant. CDR3 coding DNA: TGTGCCAGCAGTGCGGGCTCCTGGGGGCATAGCAATCAGCCCCAGCATTTT. Translation: CASSAGSWGHSNQPQHF.